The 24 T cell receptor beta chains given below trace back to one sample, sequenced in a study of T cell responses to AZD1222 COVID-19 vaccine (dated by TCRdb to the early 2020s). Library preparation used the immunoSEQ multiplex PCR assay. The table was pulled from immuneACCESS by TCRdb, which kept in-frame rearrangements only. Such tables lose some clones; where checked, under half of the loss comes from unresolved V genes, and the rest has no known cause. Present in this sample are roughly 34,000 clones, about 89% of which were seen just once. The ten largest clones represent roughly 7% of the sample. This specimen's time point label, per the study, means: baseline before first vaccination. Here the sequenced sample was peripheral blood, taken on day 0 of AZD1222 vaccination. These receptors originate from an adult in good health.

The CDR3 nucleotides read TGTGCCAGTAAACCTACGGGGGGCCAAGAGACCCAGTACTTC. Protein sequence: CASKPTGGQETQYF. V gene TRBV19 combines with J gene TRBJ2-5; 7 nucleotides align to TRBD2. Germline trimming cut 7 bases from V and 1 base from J; bases unmatched to any gene: 6. From germline, CDR1 is LNHDA and CDR2 SQIVND (reference sequence). This CDR3 spans 14 amino acids. The entire variable domain, with the rest obtained from reference TRBV19 and TRBJ2-5, is as follows: DGGITQSPKYLFRKEGQNVTLSCEQNLNHDAMYWYRQDPGQGLRLIYYSQIVNDFQKGDIAEGYSVSREKKESFPLTVTSAQKNPTAFYLCASKPTGGQETQYFGPGTRLLVL.

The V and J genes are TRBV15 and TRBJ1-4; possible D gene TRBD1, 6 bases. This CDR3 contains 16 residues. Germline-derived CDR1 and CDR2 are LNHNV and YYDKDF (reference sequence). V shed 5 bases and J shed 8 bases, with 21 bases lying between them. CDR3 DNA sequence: TGTGCCACCAGCCTAGCAGGGAACAGGGCCAACGAAAAACTGTTTTTT. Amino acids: CATSLAGNRANEKLFF.

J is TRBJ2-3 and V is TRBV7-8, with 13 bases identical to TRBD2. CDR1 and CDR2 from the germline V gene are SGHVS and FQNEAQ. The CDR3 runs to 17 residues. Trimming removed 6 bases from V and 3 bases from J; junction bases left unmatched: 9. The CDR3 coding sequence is TGTGCCAGCAGACGACTAGCGGGGGGTTCATTTACAGATACGCAGTATTTT. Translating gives CASRRLAGGSFTDTQYF.

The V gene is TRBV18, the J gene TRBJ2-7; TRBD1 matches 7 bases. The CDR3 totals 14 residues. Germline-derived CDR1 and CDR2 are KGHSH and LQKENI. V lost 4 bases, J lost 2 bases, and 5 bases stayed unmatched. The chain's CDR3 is CASSRSTGTYEQYF. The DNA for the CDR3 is TGTGCCAGCTCACGATCGACAGGGACCTACGAGCAGTACTTC.

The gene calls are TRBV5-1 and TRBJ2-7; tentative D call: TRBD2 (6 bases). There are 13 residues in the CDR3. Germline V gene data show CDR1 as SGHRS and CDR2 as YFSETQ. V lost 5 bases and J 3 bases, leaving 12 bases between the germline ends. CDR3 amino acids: CASRRDSLYEQYF. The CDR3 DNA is TGCGCCAGCAGGCGGGACTCACTCTACGAGCAGTACTTC.

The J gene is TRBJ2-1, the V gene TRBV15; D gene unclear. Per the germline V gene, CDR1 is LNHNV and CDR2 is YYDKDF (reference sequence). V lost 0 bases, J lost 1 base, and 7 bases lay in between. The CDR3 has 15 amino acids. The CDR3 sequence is CATSRELGSYNEQFF. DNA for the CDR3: TGTGCCACCAGCAGAGAACTTGGGTCCTACAATGAGCAGTTCTTC.

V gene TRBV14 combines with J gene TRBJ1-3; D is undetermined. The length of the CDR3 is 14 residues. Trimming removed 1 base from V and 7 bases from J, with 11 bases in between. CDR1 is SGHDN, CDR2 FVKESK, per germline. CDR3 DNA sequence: TGTGCCAGCAGCCAAGCCTTACCGCGGAACACCATATATTTT. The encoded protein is CASSQALPRNTIYF.

The CDR3 DNA sequence: TGTGCCAGCAGCTTAAAGAACCCTGACAGGCACGTTTATAGCAATCAGCCCCAGCATTTT. This encodes CASSLKNPDRHVYSNQPQHF. The J gene is TRBJ1-5, the V gene TRBV11-3; TRBD1 might be the D (6 bases). This CDR3 comprises 20 residues. V lost 2 bases, J lost 0 bases, and 23 bases lay in between. In germline, CDR1 is SGHNT, CDR2 YENEEA.

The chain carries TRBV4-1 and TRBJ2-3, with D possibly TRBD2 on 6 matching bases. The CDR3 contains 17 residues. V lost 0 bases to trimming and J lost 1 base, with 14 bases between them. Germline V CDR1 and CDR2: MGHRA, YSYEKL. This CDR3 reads CASSQEPGTVGTDTQYF. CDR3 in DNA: TGCGCCAGCAGCCAAGAACCCGGGACTGTCGGCACAGATACGCAGTATTTT.

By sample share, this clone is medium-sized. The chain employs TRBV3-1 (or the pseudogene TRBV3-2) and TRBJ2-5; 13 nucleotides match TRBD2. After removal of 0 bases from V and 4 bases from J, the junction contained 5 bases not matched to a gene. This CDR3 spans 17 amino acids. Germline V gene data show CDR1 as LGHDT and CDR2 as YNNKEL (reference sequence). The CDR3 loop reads CASSQDTSGGGVETQYF. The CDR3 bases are TGTGCCAGCAGCCAAGATACTAGCGGGGGGGGTGTAGAGACCCAGTACTTC.

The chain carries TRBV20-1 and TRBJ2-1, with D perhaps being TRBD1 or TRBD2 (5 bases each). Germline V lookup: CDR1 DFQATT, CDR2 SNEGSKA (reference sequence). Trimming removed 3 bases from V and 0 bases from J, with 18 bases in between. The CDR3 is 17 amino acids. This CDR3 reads CSASPREGKSSYNEQFF. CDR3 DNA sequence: TGCAGTGCTAGTCCGCGAGAGGGGAAAAGCTCCTACAATGAGCAGTTCTTC.

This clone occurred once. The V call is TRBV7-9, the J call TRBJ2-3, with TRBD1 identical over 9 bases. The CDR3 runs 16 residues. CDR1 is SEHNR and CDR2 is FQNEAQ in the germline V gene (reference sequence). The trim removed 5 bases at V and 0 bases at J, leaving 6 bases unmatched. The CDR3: CASSTTGTGSTDTQYF. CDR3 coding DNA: TGTGCCAGCAGCACGACCGGGACAGGGAGCACAGATACGCAGTATTTT.

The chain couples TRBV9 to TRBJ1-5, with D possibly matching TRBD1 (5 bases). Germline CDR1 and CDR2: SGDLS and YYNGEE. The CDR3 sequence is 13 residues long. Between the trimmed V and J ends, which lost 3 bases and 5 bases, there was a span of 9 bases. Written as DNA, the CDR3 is TGTGCCAGCAGCGAAACAGGTGATCAGCCCCAGCATTTT. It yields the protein CASSETGDQPQHF.

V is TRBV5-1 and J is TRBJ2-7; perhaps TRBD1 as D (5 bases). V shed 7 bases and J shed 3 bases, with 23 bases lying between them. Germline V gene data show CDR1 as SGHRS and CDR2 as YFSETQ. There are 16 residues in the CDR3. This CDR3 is CASRMGPLNLDYEQYF. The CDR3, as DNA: TGCGCCAGCCGAATGGGGCCCCTAAACTTGGACTACGAGCAGTACTTC.

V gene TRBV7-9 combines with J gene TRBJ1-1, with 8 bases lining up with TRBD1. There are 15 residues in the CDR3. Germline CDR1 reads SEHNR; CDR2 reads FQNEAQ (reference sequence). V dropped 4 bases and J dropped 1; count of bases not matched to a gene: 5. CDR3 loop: CASSSRDRRNTEAFF. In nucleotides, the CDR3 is TGTGCCAGCAGCTCCCGGGACAGGAGGAACACTGAAGCTTTCTTT. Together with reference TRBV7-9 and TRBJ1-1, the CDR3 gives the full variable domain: DTGVSQNPRHKITKRGQNVTFRCDPISEHNRLYWYRQTLGQGPEFLTYFQNEAQLEKSRLLSDRFSAERPKGSFSTLEIQRTEQGDSAMYLCASSSRDRRNTEAFFGQGTRLTVV.

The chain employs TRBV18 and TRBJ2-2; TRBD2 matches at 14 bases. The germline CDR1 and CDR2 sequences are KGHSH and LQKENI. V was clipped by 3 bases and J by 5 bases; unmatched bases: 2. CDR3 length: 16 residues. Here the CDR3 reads CASSPRTSGGTGELFF. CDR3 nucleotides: TGTGCCAGCTCACCTCGGACTAGCGGGGGGACCGGGGAGCTGTTTTTT.

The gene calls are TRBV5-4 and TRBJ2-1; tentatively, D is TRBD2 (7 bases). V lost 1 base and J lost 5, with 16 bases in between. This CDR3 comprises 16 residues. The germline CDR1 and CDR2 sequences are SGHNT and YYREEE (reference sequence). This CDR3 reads CASSLSRGRIDNEQFF. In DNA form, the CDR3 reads TGTGCCAGCAGCTTGTCGCGGGGGCGGATTGACAATGAGCAGTTCTTC.

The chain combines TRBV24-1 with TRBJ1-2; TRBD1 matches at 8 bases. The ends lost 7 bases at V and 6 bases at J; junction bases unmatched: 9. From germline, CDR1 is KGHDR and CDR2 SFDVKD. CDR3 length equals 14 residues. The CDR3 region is CATSKTGAIDGYTF. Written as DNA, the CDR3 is TGTGCCACCAGCAAGACAGGGGCAATTGATGGCTACACCTTC.

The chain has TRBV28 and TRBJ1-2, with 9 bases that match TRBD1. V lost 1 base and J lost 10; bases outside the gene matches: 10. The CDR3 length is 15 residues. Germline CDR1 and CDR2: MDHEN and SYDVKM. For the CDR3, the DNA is TGTGCCAGCAGTTTATTCGAAGGACAGGGGAGGGACTACACCTTC. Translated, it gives CASSLFEGQGRDYTF.

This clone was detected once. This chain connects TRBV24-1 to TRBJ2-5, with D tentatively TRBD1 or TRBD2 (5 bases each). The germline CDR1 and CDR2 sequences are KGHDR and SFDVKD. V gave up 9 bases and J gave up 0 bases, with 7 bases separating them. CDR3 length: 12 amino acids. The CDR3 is CATGGYQETQYF. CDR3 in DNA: TGTGCCACCGGGGGATACCAAGAGACCCAGTACTTC.

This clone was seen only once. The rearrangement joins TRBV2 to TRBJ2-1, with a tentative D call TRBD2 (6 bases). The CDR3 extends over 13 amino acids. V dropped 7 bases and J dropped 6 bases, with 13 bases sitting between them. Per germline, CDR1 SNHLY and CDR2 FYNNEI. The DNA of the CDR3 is TGTGCCAGCAATTGGTCCGGGGGCAATGAGCAGTTCTTC. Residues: CASNWSGGNEQFF.

The CDR3 nucleotides read TGTGCCAGCAGCTTAGCCCTGACAGGGAACTACGAGCAGTACTTC. Translated, it gives CASSLALTGNYEQYF. V is TRBV7-9 and J is TRBJ2-7, with 7 bases identical to TRBD1. V was clipped by 0 bases and J by 3 bases; unmatched bases: 5. The length of the CDR3 is 15 residues. CDR1 SEHNR and CDR2 FQNEAQ come from the germline V gene (reference sequence).

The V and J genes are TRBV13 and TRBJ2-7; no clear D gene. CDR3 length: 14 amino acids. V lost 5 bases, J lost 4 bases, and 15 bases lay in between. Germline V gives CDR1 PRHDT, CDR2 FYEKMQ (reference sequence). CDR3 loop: CASSPLGVRYEQYF. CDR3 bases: TGTGCCAGCAGCCCGTTGGGCGTACGGTACGAGCAGTACTTC.

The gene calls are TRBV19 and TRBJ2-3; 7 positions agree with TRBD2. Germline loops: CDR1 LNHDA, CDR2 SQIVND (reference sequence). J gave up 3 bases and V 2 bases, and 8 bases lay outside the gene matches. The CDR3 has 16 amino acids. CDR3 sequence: CASSIPTSAQTDTQYF. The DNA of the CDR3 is TGTGCCAGTAGTATACCAACTAGCGCACAGACAGATACGCAGTATTTT.